The rows below give T cell receptor beta chains drawn from one sample of a study of T and B cells in COVID-19 patients. One entry per CDR3 protein results from TCRdb running MiXCR on the multiplex PCR reads. The table shows 20,000 to 25,000 distinct CDR3 sequences, with less than 30% occurring only once. Specimen: blood. The source is a human donor who had recovered from COVID-19. Both conserved end residues are part of each CDR3. Each record gives: D gene, clone size, V gene, J gene, CDR3 DNA, CDR3 protein. A D gene is named only where the DNA matches it firmly. Clone size is shown for a subset of rows, as once, few, many or a class of expanded clone.

d_gene: TRBD1; abundance: many; v_gene: TRBV19; j_gene: TRBJ2-2; CDR3nt: TGTGCCAGTAGTACAACAGGGGGTATGACCGGGGAGCTGTTTTTT; CDR3aa: CASSTTGGMTGELFF
d_gene: NA; abundance: many; v_gene: TRBV19; j_gene: TRBJ2-7; CDR3nt: TGTGCCAGTACCTCCGGGACGGTTGCCTACGAGCAGTACTTC; CDR3aa: CASTSGTVAYEQYF
d_gene: NA; abundance: NA; v_gene: TRBV6-1; j_gene: TRBJ2-1; CDR3nt: TGTGCCAGCAGTGATGGGGGAGGCAGGGGTTGGAATGAGCAGTTCTTC; CDR3aa: CASSDGGGRGWNEQFF
d_gene: TRBD1; abundance: NA; v_gene: TRBV12-3/TRBV12-4; j_gene: TRBJ2-5; CDR3nt: TGTGCCAGCAGCAACACAGGGGGCAGGGCGGAGGAGACCCAGTACTTC; CDR3aa: CASSNTGGRAEETQYF
d_gene: TRBD2; abundance: NA; v_gene: TRBV15; j_gene: TRBJ2-5; CDR3nt: TGTGCCACCACCCCCCGGGGGGGTCAAGAGACCCAGTACTTC; CDR3aa: CATTPRGGQETQYF
d_gene: NA; abundance: few; v_gene: TRBV24-1; j_gene: TRBJ2-7; CDR3nt: TGTGCCACCAGTGCGGACCCTCGGCCCTACGAGCAGTACTTC; CDR3aa: CATSADPRPYEQYF
d_gene: NA; abundance: few; v_gene: TRBV5-1; j_gene: TRBJ2-3; CDR3nt: TGCGCCAGCAGCGGCGGACTAATCACAGATACGCAGTATTTT; CDR3aa: CASSGGLITDTQYF
d_gene: TRBD1; abundance: few; v_gene: TRBV30; j_gene: TRBJ2-7; CDR3nt: TGTGCCTGGAGCCGGGACAGCTCCTACGAGCAGTACTTC; CDR3aa: CAWSRDSSYEQYF
d_gene: TRBD1; abundance: medium-sized; v_gene: TRBV29-1; j_gene: TRBJ2-5; CDR3nt: TGCAGCGTTGATCGGCGGGACAGGAACCAAGAGACCCAGTACTTC; CDR3aa: CSVDRRDRNQETQYF
d_gene: NA; abundance: medium-sized; v_gene: TRBV6-5; j_gene: TRBJ2-2; CDR3nt: TGTGCCAGCAGCCGGACCAACACCGGGGAGCTGTTTTTT; CDR3aa: CASSRTNTGELFF
d_gene: TRBD1; abundance: medium-sized; v_gene: TRBV29-1; j_gene: TRBJ1-1; CDR3nt: TGCAGCGTGCGGACAGGGAACATGAACACTGAAGCTTTCTTT; CDR3aa: CSVRTGNMNTEAFF
d_gene: NA; abundance: NA; v_gene: TRBV6-5; j_gene: TRBJ1-6; CDR3nt: TGTGCCAGCAGGGGATATAATTCACCCCTCCACTTT; CDR3aa: CASRGYNSPLHF
d_gene: NA; abundance: NA; v_gene: TRBV7-9; j_gene: TRBJ1-4; CDR3nt: TGTGCCAGCAGTTTTACCGGGACCCAGAATGAAAAACTGTTTTTT; CDR3aa: CASSFTGTQNEKLFF
d_gene: NA; abundance: NA; v_gene: TRBV9; j_gene: TRBJ1-3; CDR3nt: TGTGCCAGCAGCGTAGGCGTAGGAGGGGACTCTGGAAACACCATATATTTT; CDR3aa: CASSVGVGGDSGNTIYF
d_gene: TRBD1; abundance: few; v_gene: TRBV6-1; j_gene: TRBJ1-1; CDR3nt: TGTGCCAGCAGTGCCGTCCAGGACAGGGGAAGGACTGAAGCTTTCTTT; CDR3aa: CASSAVQDRGRTEAFF
d_gene: NA; abundance: NA; v_gene: TRBV5-1; j_gene: TRBJ2-3; CDR3nt: TGCGCCAGCAGCCACGGACGGAACGCCCCGGATACGCAGTATTTT; CDR3aa: CASSHGRNAPDTQYF
d_gene: TRBD2; abundance: NA; v_gene: TRBV27; j_gene: TRBJ2-7; CDR3nt: TGTGCCAGCAGTTTAGCGGGGGGGCCGTGGGAGCAGTACTTC; CDR3aa: CASSLAGGPWEQYF
d_gene: NA; abundance: NA; v_gene: TRBV20-1; j_gene: TRBJ2-1; CDR3nt: TGCAGTGCCCACTTAGGCCGGGAGCAGTTCTTC; CDR3aa: CSAHLGREQFF
d_gene: NA; abundance: many; v_gene: TRBV19; j_gene: TRBJ1-4; CDR3nt: TGTGCCAGTAGTACCAGGGTCGAAAGTGAAAAACTGTTTTTT; CDR3aa: CASSTRVESEKLFF
d_gene: NA; abundance: NA; v_gene: TRBV10-3; j_gene: TRBJ2-3; CDR3nt: TGTGCCGCCCAGGGAGATACGCAGTATTTT; CDR3aa: CAAQGDTQYF
d_gene: NA; abundance: few; v_gene: TRBV18; j_gene: TRBJ2-5; CDR3nt: TGTGCCAGCTCAACTAAAGAGACCCAGTACTTC; CDR3aa: CASSTKETQYF
d_gene: TRBD1; abundance: few; v_gene: TRBV12-3/TRBV12-4; j_gene: TRBJ2-3; CDR3nt: TGTGCCAGCAGCCAGGTGACAGGGGGCGCGGGTACGCAGTATTTT; CDR3aa: CASSQVTGGAGTQYF
d_gene: TRBD2; abundance: NA; v_gene: TRBV7-6; j_gene: TRBJ2-1; CDR3nt: TGTGCCAGCAGCCTAGCGGGGGGCTACGGTTATGAGCAGTTCTTC; CDR3aa: CASSLAGGYGYEQFF
d_gene: NA; abundance: many; v_gene: TRBV6-5; j_gene: TRBJ2-6; CDR3nt: TGTGCCAGCAGTCCCTGGGTCGGGACCGGGGCCAACGTCCTGACTTTC; CDR3aa: CASSPWVGTGANVLTF
d_gene: NA; abundance: few; v_gene: TRBV6-1; j_gene: TRBJ2-7; CDR3nt: TGTGCCAGCAGTGGCCAGTTCTACGAGCAGTACTTC; CDR3aa: CASSGQFYEQYF
d_gene: TRBD1; abundance: many; v_gene: TRBV15; j_gene: TRBJ1-2; CDR3nt: TGTGCCACCAGCCCGGACAGGGTAGGACGTGGCTACACCTTC; CDR3aa: CATSPDRVGRGYTF
d_gene: NA; abundance: few; v_gene: TRBV30; j_gene: TRBJ1-2; CDR3nt: TGTGCCTGGATCCGGGTCGTAGGCTACACCTTC; CDR3aa: CAWIRVVGYTF
d_gene: NA; abundance: NA; v_gene: TRBV12-3/TRBV12-4; j_gene: TRBJ2-5; CDR3nt: TGTGCCAGCAGTCTCCGGGAACAAGAGACCCAGTACTTC; CDR3aa: CASSLREQETQYF
d_gene: TRBD1; abundance: many; v_gene: TRBV19; j_gene: TRBJ1-5; CDR3nt: TGTGCCAGTAGTCCAAGACAGGGAGTTCAGCCCCAGCATTTT; CDR3aa: CASSPRQGVQPQHF
d_gene: NA; abundance: NA; v_gene: TRBV19; j_gene: TRBJ1-2; CDR3nt: TGTGCCAGTAGTATAGATAAATACGGAGCTAACTATGGCTACACCTTC; CDR3aa: CASSIDKYGANYGYTF
d_gene: TRBD1; abundance: NA; v_gene: TRBV6-5; j_gene: TRBJ1-1; CDR3nt: TGTGCCAGCAGTTACTCCATTACAGGGGACACTGAAGCTTTCTTT; CDR3aa: CASSYSITGDTEAFF
d_gene: NA; abundance: few; v_gene: TRBV6-5; j_gene: TRBJ2-5; CDR3nt: TGTGCCAGCAGTGAGGGGGGGGGGGCAGAGACCCAGTACTTC; CDR3aa: CASSEGGGAETQYF
d_gene: NA; abundance: NA; v_gene: TRBV10-3; j_gene: TRBJ1-2; CDR3nt: TGTGCCATCAGGGGCCCCATAGCTGGCTACACCTTC; CDR3aa: CAIRGPIAGYTF
d_gene: NA; abundance: many; v_gene: TRBV6-5; j_gene: TRBJ2-1; CDR3nt: TGTGCCAGCAGTTATCCTAGCGCGGACAATGAGCAGTTCTTC; CDR3aa: CASSYPSADNEQFF
d_gene: NA; abundance: NA; v_gene: TRBV29-1; j_gene: TRBJ2-3; CDR3nt: TGCAGCGTTGACGGGCCTAGCACAGATACGCAGTATTTT; CDR3aa: CSVDGPSTDTQYF
d_gene: TRBD1; abundance: medium-sized; v_gene: TRBV19; j_gene: TRBJ2-3; CDR3nt: TGTGCCAGTACCCCGGGACAGGGGAGGGCAGATACGCAGTATTTT; CDR3aa: CASTPGQGRADTQYF
d_gene: NA; abundance: few; v_gene: TRBV15; j_gene: TRBJ1-5; CDR3nt: TGTGCCACCAGCAGAGATAAGGGGGTTCAGCCCCAGCATTTT; CDR3aa: CATSRDKGVQPQHF
d_gene: TRBD1; abundance: NA; v_gene: TRBV6-5; j_gene: TRBJ2-1; CDR3nt: TGTGCCAGCAGTTCCCCGGCAGGGGGATACAATGAGCAGTTCTTC; CDR3aa: CASSSPAGGYNEQFF
d_gene: NA; abundance: NA; v_gene: TRBV6-1; j_gene: TRBJ1-5; CDR3nt: TGTGCCAGCGGCGAAGACAGAAACAATCAGCCCCAGCATTTT; CDR3aa: CASGEDRNNQPQHF
d_gene: NA; abundance: few; v_gene: TRBV14; j_gene: TRBJ1-3; CDR3nt: TGTGCCAGCAGCCGGGGGACAAGCTCTGGAAACACCATATATTTT; CDR3aa: CASSRGTSSGNTIYF
d_gene: NA; abundance: medium-sized; v_gene: TRBV19; j_gene: TRBJ2-3; CDR3nt: TGTGCCAGTAGTATAGTGTTTAGCACAGATACGCAGTATTTT; CDR3aa: CASSIVFSTDTQYF
d_gene: NA; abundance: NA; v_gene: TRBV12-3/TRBV12-4; j_gene: TRBJ2-6; CDR3nt: TGTGCCAGCAGTTACCCGGGACATCGTGACGCCTCTGGGGCCAACGTCCTGACTTTC; CDR3aa: CASSYPGHRDASGANVLTF
d_gene: TRBD2; abundance: NA; v_gene: TRBV5-6; j_gene: TRBJ2-3; CDR3nt: TGTGCCAGCAGCGTGGGACTAGCGGGGAACACAGATACGCAGTATTTT; CDR3aa: CASSVGLAGNTDTQYF
d_gene: NA; abundance: NA; v_gene: TRBV30; j_gene: TRBJ1-2; CDR3nt: TGTGCCTGGAGGAGTGGGGGGAACACCGGGGTCAGCGGCTACACCTTC; CDR3aa: CAWRSGGNTGVSGYTF
d_gene: NA; abundance: NA; v_gene: TRBV5-1; j_gene: TRBJ1-4; CDR3nt: TGCGCCAGCAGCACCGGGGGAACTAATGAAAAACTGTTTTTT; CDR3aa: CASSTGGTNEKLFF
d_gene: TRBD2; abundance: many; v_gene: TRBV18; j_gene: TRBJ2-3; CDR3nt: TGTGCCAGCTCACCGGCTAGCGGGGGAGATACGCAGTATTTT; CDR3aa: CASSPASGGDTQYF
d_gene: NA; abundance: NA; v_gene: TRBV6-5; j_gene: TRBJ2-7; CDR3nt: TGTGCCAGCAGTTACTCGACAGAAGACTACGAGCAGTACTTC; CDR3aa: CASSYSTEDYEQYF
d_gene: NA; abundance: few; v_gene: TRBV29-1; j_gene: TRBJ1-2; CDR3nt: TGCAGCACCTGGGGGGGGTCTAACTATGGCTACACCTTC; CDR3aa: CSTWGGSNYGYTF
d_gene: NA; abundance: NA; v_gene: TRBV12-3/TRBV12-4; j_gene: TRBJ1-1; CDR3nt: TGTGCCAGCAGTTTATCCCCAGAGAACACTGAAGCTTTCTTT; CDR3aa: CASSLSPENTEAFF
d_gene: TRBD1; abundance: many; v_gene: TRBV19; j_gene: TRBJ1-5; CDR3nt: TGTGCCAGTAGTATCGCCAGGGGGAATCAGCCCCAGCATTTT; CDR3aa: CASSIARGNQPQHF
d_gene: TRBD1; abundance: NA; v_gene: TRBV30; j_gene: TRBJ1-5; CDR3nt: TGTGCCTGGAGTCCGGGACAGGGATACAATCAGCCCCAGCATTTT; CDR3aa: CAWSPGQGYNQPQHF
d_gene: NA; abundance: NA; v_gene: TRBV18; j_gene: TRBJ1-1; CDR3nt: TGTGCCAGCTCACCTCCCCCCTACACTGAAGCTTTCTTT; CDR3aa: CASSPPPYTEAFF
d_gene: TRBD2; abundance: few; v_gene: TRBV5-1; j_gene: TRBJ2-3; CDR3nt: TGCGCCAGCAGCGTACCGGGACTAACCCGCACAGATACGCAGTATTTT; CDR3aa: CASSVPGLTRTDTQYF